Included here is one TCR beta chain sequence, with context. The data derive from a study of control samples from healthy donors and cancer patients. The repertoire was sequenced with immunoSEQ multiplex PCR; TCRdb's copy has only in-frame clones and lacks some. The table has about 160,000 clones, 70% to 90% seen once. The CDR3 has 15 amino acids. Germline CDR1 and CDR2: MNHEY and SMNVEV (reference sequence). V was trimmed by 5 bases and J by 4 bases, leaving 15 bases between them. The sequence came from a man aged 30 to 45 in good health. The sequenced sample was blood. This chain joins TRBV27 and TRBJ1-5, with D possibly TRBD1 on 5 matching bases. As DNA, the CDR3 is TGTGCCAGCAGTCTCCAGGGCAGGATAAATCAGCCCCAGCATTTT. It yields the protein CASSLQGRINQPQHF.